The following is a T cell receptor (beta chain) sequence with its context. What it binds is not known. Trimming cost V 7 bases and J 4 bases; bases outside gene matches: 8. CDR3 length: 14 amino acids. Germline-derived CDR1 and CDR2 are SQVTM and ANQGSEA. UMIs and sample barcodes were carried by the TCR alpha and TCR beta cDNA libraries that 5'RACE produced using constant-segment primers. TCRdb reanalysed the 5' RACE reads using MiXCR and keeps one entry per CDR3 protein. Seen here are about half a million distinct CDR3 sequences, 15% to 20% observed once, and the top ten hold 9% to 15%. The source of the sample is a study of T-cell memory formation after mild COVID-19. Study-wide findings and caveats: Second-wave clones with a day 37 peak had unconfirmed SARS-CoV-2 specificity.

Material: PBMCs or a T cell subset sorted from them (not recorded which). J is TRBJ1-2 and V is TRBV29-1, with 11 nucleotides matching TRBD1. The receptor comes from an adult woman who had mild COVID-19 (a few samples of this study predate the infection). Cell type and time point are not known. The CDR3 is CSALPGQGAYGYTF. CDR3 bases: TGCAGCGCCCTTCCCGGACAGGGGGCCTATGGCTACACCTTC. The whole variable domain, filled in from reference TRBV29-1 and TRBJ1-2, reads SAVISQKPSRDICQRGTSLTIQCQVDSQVTMMFWYRQQPGQSLTLIATANQGSEATYESGFVIDKFPISRPNLTFSTLTVSNMSPEDSSIYLCSALPGQGAYGYTFGSGTRLTVV.